The rows below give T cell receptor beta chains drawn from one sample of a study of CD8 T cells in ankylosing spondylitis. TCRdb processed the 5' RACE reads anew with MiXCR; each CDR3 protein has one entry. The repertoire holds about 700,000 distinct CDR3 sequences, with 15% to 20% as singletons. The sample comprised blood, either unsorted or a sorted T cell fraction (not recorded which). Every receptor here comes from a male donor with ankylosing spondylitis. Both conserved end residues are part of each CDR3. Fields, in order: J gene, V gene, CDR3 length, clone size, D gene, CDR3 protein, CDR3 DNA. D genes are given only for firm matches. A clone size is listed for some rows: how often the clone was seen (once, few, many), or a class if it is expanded.

TRBJ2-1 | TRBV3-1 | 15 | few | NA | CASSQGRGDYNEQFF | TGTGCCAGCAGCCAAGGAAGGGGGGACTACAATGAGCAGTTCTTC
TRBJ2-1 | TRBV6-5 | 15 | NA | TRBD1 | CASSYSTLGTGRQFF | TGTGCCAGCAGTTACTCGACCCTAGGGACAGGGAGACAGTTCTTC
TRBJ2-5 | TRBV20-1 | 14 | NA | NA | CSASLRAQQETQYF | TGCAGTGCTAGCCTACGGGCGCAACAAGAGACCCAGTACTTC
TRBJ2-7 | TRBV15 | 12 | NA | NA | CATSNSIGGQYF | TGTGCCACCAGCAACTCGATCGGGGGGCAGTACTTC
TRBJ2-1 | TRBV11-2 | 19 | NA | TRBD2 | CASSLEGVASGSPRDEQFF | TGTGCCAGCAGCTTAGAGGGGGTCGCTAGCGGGAGCCCCCGGGATGAGCAGTTCTTC
TRBJ2-2 | TRBV30 | 11 | NA | NA | CAWSVLGELFF | TGTGCCTGGAGTGTACTGGGGGAGCTGTTTTTT
TRBJ2-5 | TRBV7-9 | 15 | few | NA | CASSLVGGPLETQYF | TGTGCCAGCAGCTTAGTTGGAGGGCCACTAGAGACCCAGTACTTC
TRBJ2-3 | TRBV15 | 16 | NA | NA | CATSRDALDSTDTQYF | TGTGCCACCAGCAGAGATGCGCTGGATAGCACAGATACGCAGTATTTT
TRBJ2-7 | TRBV4-1 | 14 | few | NA | CASSQRTHSYEQYF | TGCGCCAGCAGCCAGAGGACTCACTCCTACGAGCAGTACTTC
TRBJ2-1 | TRBV5-1 | 15 | NA | TRBD2 | CASSLYSSGGNEQFF | TGCGCCAGCAGCTTGTACAGTAGCGGGGGCAATGAGCAGTTCTTC
TRBJ2-7 | TRBV5-1 | 16 | many | TRBD2 | CASSPGRLAGGVEQYF | TGCGCCAGCAGCCCGGGTCGACTAGCGGGAGGAGTCGAGCAGTACTTC
TRBJ2-3 | TRBV10-1 | 13 | few | NA | CASNDGSTDTQYF | TGCGCCAGCAATGACGGTAGCACAGATACGCAGTATTTT
TRBJ2-1 | TRBV11-1 | 13 | many | TRBD1 | CASSLNRGNEQFF | TGTGCCAGCAGCTTAAACAGGGGGAATGAGCAGTTCTTC